This TCR beta chain was captured in a study of control samples from healthy donors and cancer patients. Produced via immunoSEQ multiplex PCR; TCRdb's table is partial and in-frame only. Of 200,000 or so clones in the sample, around 90% were seen once. Germline V CDR1 and CDR2: LGHDT, YNNKEL (reference sequence). With V trimmed by 4 bases and J by 5 bases, 9 bases remained unmatched. This CDR3 contains 15 residues. The rearrangement links TRBV3-1 (or the pseudogene TRBV3-2) to TRBJ1-1, with 8 bases that match TRBD1. The sequence was collected from a man in his thirties or forties in good health. Sequences were obtained from blood. DNA of the CDR3: TGTGCCAGCAGCCTCGCACGGACAGGGCATACTGAAGCTTTCTTT. It codes for CASSLARTGHTEAFF.